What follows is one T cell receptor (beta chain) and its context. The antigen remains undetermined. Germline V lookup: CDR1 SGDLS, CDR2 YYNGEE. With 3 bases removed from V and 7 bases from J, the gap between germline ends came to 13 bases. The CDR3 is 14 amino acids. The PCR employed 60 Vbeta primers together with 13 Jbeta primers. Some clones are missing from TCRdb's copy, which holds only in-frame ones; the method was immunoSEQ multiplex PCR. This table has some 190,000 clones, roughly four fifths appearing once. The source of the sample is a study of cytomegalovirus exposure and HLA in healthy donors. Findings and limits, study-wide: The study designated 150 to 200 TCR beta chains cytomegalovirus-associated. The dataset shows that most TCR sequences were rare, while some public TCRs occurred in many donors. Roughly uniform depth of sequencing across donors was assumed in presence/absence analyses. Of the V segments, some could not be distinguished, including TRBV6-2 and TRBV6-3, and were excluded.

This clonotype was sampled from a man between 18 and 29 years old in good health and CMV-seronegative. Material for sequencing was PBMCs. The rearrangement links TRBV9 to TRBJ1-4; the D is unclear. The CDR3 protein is CASSALIEGEKLFF. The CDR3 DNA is TGTGCCAGCAGCGCCCTTATCGAGGGTGAAAAACTGTTTTTT.